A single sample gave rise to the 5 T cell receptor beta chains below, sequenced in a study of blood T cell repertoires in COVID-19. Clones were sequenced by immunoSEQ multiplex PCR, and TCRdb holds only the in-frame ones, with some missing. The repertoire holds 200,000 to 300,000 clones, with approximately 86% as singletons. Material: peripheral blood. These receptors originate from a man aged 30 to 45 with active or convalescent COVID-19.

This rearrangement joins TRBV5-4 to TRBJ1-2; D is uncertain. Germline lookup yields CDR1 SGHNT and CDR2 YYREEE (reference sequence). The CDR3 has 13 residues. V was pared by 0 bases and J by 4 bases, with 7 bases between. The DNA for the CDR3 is TGTGCCAGCAGCTTGGCACAGTCCTATGGCTACACCTTC. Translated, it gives CASSLAQSYGYTF.

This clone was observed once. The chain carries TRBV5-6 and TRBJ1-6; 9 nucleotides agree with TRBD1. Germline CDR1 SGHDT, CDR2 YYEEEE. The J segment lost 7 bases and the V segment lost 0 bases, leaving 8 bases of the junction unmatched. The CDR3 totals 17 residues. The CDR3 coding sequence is TGTGCCAGCAGCTTGGATCGGGGACAGGGACCAAATTCACCCCTCCACTTT. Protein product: CASSLDRGQGPNSPLHF.

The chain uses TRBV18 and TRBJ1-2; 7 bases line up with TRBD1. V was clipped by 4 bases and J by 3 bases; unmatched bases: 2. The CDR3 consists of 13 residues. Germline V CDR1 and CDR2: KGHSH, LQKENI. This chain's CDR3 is CASSQGQDYGYTF. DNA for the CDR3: TGTGCCAGCTCACAAGGACAGGACTATGGCTACACCTTC.

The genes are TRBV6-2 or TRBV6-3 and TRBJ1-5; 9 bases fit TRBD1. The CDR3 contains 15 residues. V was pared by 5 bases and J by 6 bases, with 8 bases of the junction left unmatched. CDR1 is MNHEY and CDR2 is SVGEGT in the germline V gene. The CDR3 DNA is TGTGCCAGCAGTCGGGGGACAGGGCAGAGTCAGCCCCAGCATTTT. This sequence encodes CASSRGTGQSQPQHF.

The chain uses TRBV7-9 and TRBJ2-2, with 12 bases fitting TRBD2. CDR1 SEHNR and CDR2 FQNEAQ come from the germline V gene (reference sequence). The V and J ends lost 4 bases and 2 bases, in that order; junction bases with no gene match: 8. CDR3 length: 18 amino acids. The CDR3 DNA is TGTGCCAGCAGCTCGACGACTAGCGGGGGCGTAAACACCGGGGAGCTGTTTTTT. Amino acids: CASSSTTSGGVNTGELFF.